The 25 T cell receptor beta chains in this list originate from one sample, sequenced in a study of early T cells in non-severe SARS-CoV-2 infection. In TCRdb, the 5' RACE reads were re-called with MiXCR into one record per CDR3 protein. The table has about 36,000 distinct CDR3 sequences, around 6.5% seen once. The input for sequencing was whole blood, taken at baseline. The receptors come from an adult who was a healthcare worker with PCR-confirmed SARS-CoV-2 infection or an uninfected control (not recorded which).

This clonotype was seen only a few times. V usage is TRBV10-3 and J usage is TRBJ2-2; 7 bases are a match to TRBD2. Germline V CDR1 and CDR2: ENHRY, SYGVKD. This CDR3 has 16 residues. Losses at the gene ends were 1 base for V and 1 base for J; bases not matched to a gene: 3. CDR3 bases: TGTGCCATCAGTGAGTTAGGGACTAAGAACACCGGGGAGCTGTTTTTT. Its translation: CAISELGTKNTGELFF.

The sample holds many counts of this clonotype. J is TRBJ2-7 and V is TRBV28; 11 bases line up with TRBD2. Trimming cost V 6 bases and J 3 bases; bases outside gene matches: 7. Germline CDR1 reads MDHEN; CDR2 reads SYDVKM. There are 15 residues in the CDR3. The CDR3: CASRRTSGRNYEQYF. In DNA form, the CDR3 reads TGTGCCAGCAGACGAACTAGCGGGAGAAACTACGAGCAGTACTTC.

This clonotype has at least ten counts. The chain employs TRBV5-1 and TRBJ1-1; possibly TRBD1 for D (5 bases). With 4 bases removed from V and 3 bases from J, the gap between germline ends came to 13 bases. Germline CDR1 is SGHRS and CDR2 is YFSETQ. This CDR3 is 14 amino acids long. The DNA for the CDR3 is TGCGCCAGCAGCATGACAGCCGGAGACACTGAAGCTTTCTTT. It specifies CASSMTAGDTEAFF.

The chain is built from TRBV11-3 and TRBJ2-1; TRBD1 might be the D (6 bases). Trimming removed 1 base from V and 8 bases from J, with 9 bases in between. CDR1 is SGHNT and CDR2 is YENEEA in the germline V gene. This CDR3 has 13 amino acids. The CDR3 loop is CASSLAGDDEQFF. CDR3 sequence (DNA): TGTGCCAGCAGCTTAGCAGGGGACGATGAGCAGTTCTTC.

The genes are TRBV27 and TRBJ2-7; 7 positions match TRBD1. Per germline, CDR1 MNHEY and CDR2 SMNVEV (reference sequence). The CDR3 is made up of 15 amino acids. The junction had 10 bases not matched to a gene; V was cut back by 3 bases and J by 5 bases. CDR3 residues: CASSFGAGGTHEQYF. CDR3 in DNA: TGTGCCAGCAGTTTTGGAGCAGGGGGAACCCACGAGCAGTACTTC.

At least ten counts were recorded for this clonotype. The DNA of the CDR3 is TGTGCCACCAGCAGAGCGGACAGCAACACCGGGGAGCTGTTTTTT. Protein sequence: CATSRADSNTGELFF. The chain carries TRBV15 and TRBJ2-2, with TRBD1 as a possible D gene (6 bases). CDR3 length: 15 residues. With 1 base removed from V and 2 bases from J, the gap between germline ends came to 8 bases. CDR1 is LNHNV and CDR2 is YYDKDF in the germline V gene (reference sequence). The full variable domain, in which reference TRBV15 and TRBJ2-2 provide the parts outside the CDR3, is DAMVIQNPRYQVTQFGKPVTLSCSQTLNHNVMYWYQQKSSQAPKLLFHYYDKDFNNEADTPDNFQSRRPNTSFCFLDIRSPGLGDTAMYLCATSRADSNTGELFFGEGSRLTVL.

The V gene is TRBV10-3, the J gene TRBJ2-7; no definite D call. The ends were cut back, 0 bases at V and 1 base at J, with 4 bases in the middle. The germline V gene has CDR1 ENHRY and CDR2 SYGVKD. This CDR3 is built from 13 residues. In DNA form, the CDR3 reads TGTGCCATCAGTGAGTCGAATTCCTACGAGCAGTACTTC. It is translated as CAISESNSYEQYF.

V usage is TRBV11-2 and J usage is TRBJ2-5; no firm D call. This CDR3 region has 12 residues. Per the germline V gene, CDR1 is SGHAT and CDR2 is FQNNGV. V was pared by 3 bases and J by 5 bases, with 7 bases between. Here the CDR3 DNA reads TGTGCCAGCAGCTTTTCCTATGAGACCCAGTACTTC. Its translation: CASSFSYETQYF.

This clonotype was observed a few times. CDR3 in amino acids: CSARNAQGAERYEQYF. The CDR3 region has the DNA TGCAGTGCTAGAAATGCACAGGGGGCTGAGCGCTACGAGCAGTACTTC. The chain combines TRBV20-1 with TRBJ2-7; 9 bases agree with TRBD1. The CDR3 extends over 16 amino acids. After removal of 2 bases from V and 3 bases from J, the junction contained 11 bases not matched to a gene. Germline V CDR1 and CDR2: DFQATT, SNEGSKA (reference sequence).

The V call is TRBV10-3, the J call TRBJ2-5; D is unclear. Germline V gene data show CDR1 as ENHRY and CDR2 as SYGVKD. The V end was cut by 7 bases, the J end by 1 base, with 19 bases between. This CDR3 has 16 residues. The CDR3, as DNA: TGTGCCATCATGGGTAGTCCGACCAGCTCCCAAGAGACCCAGTACTTC. Its translation is CAIMGSPTSSQETQYF.

This clonotype came up a few times. The gene calls are TRBV18 and TRBJ1-2; D is ambiguous. Per the germline V gene, CDR1 is KGHSH and CDR2 is LQKENI. The CDR3 covers 13 residues. Trimming left V 4 bases short and J 7 bases short, with 13 bases between. This chain's CDR3 is CASSRESGIGYTF. The CDR3 DNA reads as TGTGCCAGCTCACGAGAGTCTGGGATTGGCTACACCTTC.

V gene TRBV6-5 combines with J gene TRBJ2-7, with TRBD2 matching 11 bases. The CDR3 contains 14 residues. After removal of 5 bases from V and 6 bases from J, the junction contained 6 bases not matched to a gene. The germline V gene encodes CDR1 MNHEY and CDR2 SVGAGI. Here the CDR3 DNA reads TGTGCCAGCAGTCTTAGCGGGAGGGACAGCGAGCAGTACTTC. It specifies CASSLSGRDSEQYF.

This clonotype was picked up many times. The CDR3 DNA is TGTGCCAGCCGAAGACTAGCGGGAGGGCTCAGTGAGCAGTTCTTC. The encoded protein is CASRRLAGGLSEQFF. The chain combines TRBV6-4 with TRBJ2-1, with 14 bases aligning to TRBD2. Germline loops: CDR1 MRHNA, CDR2 SNTAGT. The CDR3 spans 15 residues. V lost 8 bases, J lost 9 bases, and 9 bases stayed unmatched.

The chain employs TRBV5-6 and TRBJ2-7; 9 bases are shared with TRBD1. CDR1 and CDR2 from the germline V gene are SGHDT and YYEEEE. The CDR3 sequence is 16 residues long. After removal of 2 bases from V and 2 bases from J, the junction contained 8 bases not matched to a gene. CDR3 nucleotide sequence: TGTGCCAGCAGCTTAGGGACAGGGATGGGAACCTACGAGCAGTACTTC. It is translated as CASSLGTGMGTYEQYF.

The chain couples TRBV29-1 to TRBJ2-1; D uncertain. Germline V gene sequence: CDR1 SQVTM, CDR2 ANQGSEA. CDR3 length: 17 amino acids. Trimming stripped 5 bases from V and 8 bases from J, with 28 bases between. The CDR3 region has the DNA TGCAGCGTTCCCCCCGGCCGCGCCTCACGTTCAAACGATGAGCAGTTCTTC. Amino acid sequence: CSVPPGRASRSNDEQFF.

This chain connects TRBV10-3 to TRBJ2-5; 8 bases line up with TRBD1. The CDR3 loop spans 14 amino acids. Germline CDR1 reads ENHRY; CDR2 reads SYGVKD. With 5 bases clipped from V and 4 bases from J, the junction kept 6 bases outside the gene matches. CDR3 in DNA: TGTGCCATCAGTCAGGACAGGGTCGGAGAGACCCAGTACTTC. Translated, it gives CAISQDRVGETQYF.

In its sample, this clonotype was seen many times. The genes are TRBV27 and TRBJ2-7; D is undetermined. CDR1 is MNHEY and CDR2 is SMNVEV in the germline V gene (reference sequence). V was shortened by 6 bases and J by 2 bases, with 17 bases between the two germline ends. The CDR3 sequence is 15 residues long. The CDR3 loop is CASRRFEASPYEQYF. As DNA, the CDR3 is TGTGCCAGCAGACGTTTTGAGGCGTCCCCCTACGAGCAGTACTTC.

The table lists this clonotype with a few counts. CDR3 amino acids: CASSPGAGNTEAFF. The CDR3 DNA is TGCGCCAGCAGCCCGGGGGCAGGGAACACTGAAGCTTTCTTT. The rearrangement links TRBV5-1 to TRBJ1-1, with a tentative D call TRBD1 (6 bases). The CDR3 contains 14 residues. The V end was cut by 4 bases, the J end by 1 base, with 11 bases between. Germline CDR1 SGHRS, CDR2 YFSETQ. The full variable domain, with the rest looked up from reference TRBV5-1 and TRBJ1-1, is KAGVTQTPRYLIKTRGQQVTLSCSPISGHRSVSWYQQTPGQGLQFLFEYFSETQRNKGNFPGRFSGRQFSNSRSEMNVSTLELGDSALYLCASSPGAGNTEAFFGQGTRLTVV.

This chain joins TRBV12-3 or TRBV12-4 and TRBJ1-1; D not resolved. The V and J ends lost 5 bases and 4 bases respectively, with 11 bases between them. This CDR3 contains 13 residues. CDR3 loop: CASSPDMGTEAFF. Written as DNA, the CDR3 is TGTGCCAGCAGTCCGGATATGGGCACTGAAGCTTTCTTT.

Ten or more counts support this clonotype. V gene TRBV6-5 combines with J gene TRBJ2-7; TRBD2 agrees at 9 bases. The germline V gene has CDR1 MNHEY and CDR2 SVGAGI. There are 14 residues in the CDR3. After removal of 6 bases from V and 4 bases from J, the junction contained 7 bases not matched to a gene. CDR3 in amino acids: CASRVAGVLYEQYF. The CDR3 DNA sequence: TGTGCCAGCAGGGTAGCGGGAGTTTTATACGAGCAGTACTTC.

This clonotype was recorded at least ten times. The chain has TRBV7-2 and TRBJ2-1; the match to TRBD2 covers 12 bases. Germline assignment: CDR1 SGHTA and CDR2 FQGNSA. J gave up 6 bases and V 5 bases, and 5 bases lay outside the gene matches. The CDR3 is 15 residues long. The CDR3 reads CASSPPGLAGNEQFF. The CDR3 coding sequence is TGTGCCAGCAGCCCCCCGGGACTAGCGGGCAATGAGCAGTTCTTC.

This clonotype occurred many times. The chain carries TRBV5-4 and TRBJ1-4, with a tentative D call TRBD1 (5 bases). V lost 4 bases to trimming and J lost 7 bases, with 14 bases between them. This CDR3 is built from 14 residues. The germline V gene encodes CDR1 SGHNT and CDR2 YYREEE (reference sequence). The chain's CDR3 is CASSLERGGEKLFF. CDR3 coding DNA: TGTGCCAGCAGCCTGGAAAGGGGCGGTGAAAAACTGTTTTTT.

This chain links TRBV28 with TRBJ2-7, with 11 bases identical to TRBD2. This CDR3 has 15 residues. The germline V gene encodes CDR1 MDHEN and CDR2 SYDVKM. The ends lost 5 bases at V and 4 bases at J; junction bases unmatched: 7. The CDR3 sequence: CASSQTSGSVYEQYF. The CDR3 DNA reads as TGTGCCAGCAGTCAAACTAGCGGGAGTGTATACGAGCAGTACTTC. The full variable domain, completed using reference TRBV28 and TRBJ2-7, is DVKVTQSSRYLVKRTGEKVFLECVQDMDHENMFWYRQDPGLGLRLIYFSYDVKMKEKGDIPEGYSVSREKKERFSLILESASTNQTSMYLCASSQTSGSVYEQYFGPGTRLTVT.

This clonotype was picked up a small number of times. The chain combines TRBV6-6 with TRBJ2-1, with 7 positions matching TRBD2. This CDR3 is built from 17 residues. Germline V lookup: CDR1 MNHNY, CDR2 SVGAGI (reference sequence). J gave up 4 bases and V 0 bases, and 9 bases lay outside the gene matches. The CDR3 DNA is TGTGCCAGCAGTTACTCCGGCTGGGGGGGTATGTACAATGAGCAGTTCTTC. This codes for CASSYSGWGGMYNEQFF.

The chain joins TRBV11-3 to TRBJ2-2; 9 positions agree with TRBD1. After removal of 6 bases from V and 5 bases from J, the junction contained 1 base not matched to a gene. CDR3 length: 13 residues. The germline gives CDR1 SGHNT, CDR2 YENEEA. CDR3 coding DNA: TGTGCCAGCAGGACAGGGGGTACCGGGGAGCTGTTTTTT. Translating gives CASRTGGTGELFF.